The 28 T cell receptor beta chains below were found in one sample sequenced in a study of STAT5B mutations in CD4+ large granular lymphocyte leukemia. Method: immunoSEQ multiplex PCR; TCRdb's copy keeps in-frame clones and lacks some. The sample contains about 45,000 clones, 80% to 90% of which appear only once. Specimen: CD4+ T cells from blood buffy coats. The receptors shown here come from a human donor in good health.

The chain links TRBV2 to TRBJ1-3; 7 positions match TRBD1. Germline lookup yields CDR1 SNHLY and CDR2 FYNNEI. Trimming cost V 6 bases and J 0 bases; bases outside gene matches: 5. The CDR3 runs to 15 residues. The CDR3 nucleotides read TGTGCCAGCAGCGGGGACAGAGTCTCTGGAAACACCATATATTTT. Encoded protein: CASSGDRVSGNTIYF. Variable domain in full (rest from reference TRBV2 and TRBJ1-3): EPEVTQTPSHQVTQMGQEVILRCVPISNHLYFYWYRQILGQKVEFLVSFYNNEISEKSEIFDDQFSVERPDGSNFTLKIRSTKLEDSAMYFCASSGDRVSGNTIYFGEGSWLTVV.

CDR3: CASSSLAGVAGELFF. DNA for the CDR3: TGTGCCAGCAGCTCACTAGCGGGAGTTGCCGGGGAGCTGTTTTTT. This rearrangement joins TRBV7-6 to TRBJ2-2, with 11 bases lining up with TRBD2. This CDR3 region has 15 residues. Germline values: CDR1 SGHVS, CDR2 FNYEAQ. With 4 bases clipped from V and 6 bases from J, the junction kept 4 bases outside the gene matches.

This chain connects TRBV7-3 to TRBJ2-1, with 12 bases matching TRBD2. The CDR3 covers 19 residues. Germline CDR1 SGHTA, CDR2 FQGTGA. The ends lost 1 base at V and 0 bases at J; junction bases unmatched: 7. CDR3 sequence reads: CASSLMGTSGSSSYNEQFF. The DNA for the CDR3 is TGTGCCAGCAGCTTAATGGGGACTAGCGGGTCAAGCTCCTACAATGAGCAGTTCTTC.

The chain is built from TRBV6-6 and TRBJ1-5; 9 nucleotides match TRBD1. J was trimmed by 4 bases and V by 0 bases; bases with no gene match: 4. The CDR3 contains 16 residues. The V gene's germline CDR1 is MNHNY and CDR2 SVGAGI (reference sequence). CDR3 residues: CASSYSGGTGNQPQHF. The CDR3 DNA reads TGTGCCAGCAGTTACTCAGGAGGGACAGGGAATCAGCCCCAGCATTTT.

This clone was seen more than once but under ten times. This chain connects TRBV5-1 to TRBJ2-2; D is perhaps TRBD1 (6 bases). This CDR3 comprises 15 residues. CDR1 is SGHRS, CDR2 YFSETQ, per germline. Trimming took 0 bases from V and 4 from J, leaving 10 bases between them. The CDR3 loop reads CASSLVDRSTGELFF. CDR3 bases: TGCGCCAGCAGCTTGGTAGACAGGTCCACCGGGGAGCTGTTTTTT.

The chain joins TRBV27 to TRBJ2-5; a possible D gene is TRBD1 (6 bases). Deletions cut 8 bases from V and 6 bases from J, with 16 bases between. Germline V gene sequence: CDR1 MNHEY, CDR2 SMNVEV (reference sequence). The CDR3 runs 13 residues. The DNA of the CDR3 is TGTGCCAGCGGCGACAGGCGGACACAGACCCAGTACTTC. Protein sequence: CASGDRRTQTQYF.

CDR3 nucleotide sequence: TGTGCCACCAGCAGATCCCTGGAATCGAACACTGAAGCTTTCTTT. Amino acid sequence: CATSRSLESNTEAFF. V is TRBV15 and J is TRBJ1-1, with unresolved D. The CDR3 spans 15 residues. CDR1 and CDR2 from the germline V gene are LNHNV and YYDKDF (reference sequence). Trimming stripped 2 bases from V and 1 base from J, with 11 bases between.

This rearrangement joins TRBV10-3 to TRBJ2-1; 7 bases are a match to TRBD2. Germline trimming cut 9 bases from V and 8 bases from J; bases unmatched to any gene: 10. This CDR3 is 13 amino acids long. Germline lookup yields CDR1 ENHRY and CDR2 SYGVKD. The chain's CDR3 is CAMLAVNGDEQFF. The CDR3 DNA is TGTGCCATGCTAGCGGTTAACGGAGATGAGCAGTTCTTC.

V and J are TRBV20-1 and TRBJ2-7; D not certain. This CDR3 comprises 11 residues. V gave up 2 bases and J gave up 4 bases, with 6 bases separating them. Germline lookup yields CDR1 DFQATT and CDR2 SNEGSKA (reference sequence). CDR3 DNA: TGCAGTGCTAGACGCCTGTACGAGCAGTACTTC. It codes for CSARRLYEQYF.

This clone was detected only once. The chain recombines TRBV9 with TRBJ2-7; no definite D call. The CDR3 length is 16 residues. The germline V and J ends were trimmed by 7 bases and 0 bases, with 20 bases remaining between them. Germline values: CDR1 SGDLS, CDR2 YYNGEE. Here the CDR3 DNA reads TGTGCCAGCCCGATTAACACAGAACCCATCTCCTACGAGCAGTACTTC. This sequence encodes CASPINTEPISYEQYF.

The CDR3 spells CASRAPQGKLFF. The CDR3 DNA is TGTGCCAGCAGGGCACCTCAGGGAAAACTGTTTTTT. V is TRBV21-1 and J is TRBJ1-4; the table's D call of TRBD1 was not tested on the DNA. TRBV21-1 is an annotated pseudogene. The CDR3 contains 12 residues.

The rearrangement joins TRBV15 to TRBJ1-4; D is undetermined. V lost 0 bases, J lost 12 bases, and 23 bases lay in between. The germline V gene has CDR1 LNHNV and CDR2 YYDKDF (reference sequence). The CDR3 consists of 17 residues. CDR3 sequence (DNA): TGTGCCACCAGCAGAGATATGGGGTCCCGACTTCCCGGAGAACTGTTTTTT. This codes for CATSRDMGSRLPGELFF.

The chain has TRBV30 and TRBJ2-7; perhaps TRBD1 as D (5 bases). V was shortened by 5 bases and J by 1 base, with 24 bases between the two germline ends. Looked up from germline, CDR1 is GTSNPN and CDR2 is SVGIG (reference sequence). This CDR3 is 17 amino acids long. The DNA of the CDR3 is TGTGCCTGGGGTACCCCTTCGGGCAGGGTCCGATCCTACGAGCAGTACTTC. Protein product: CAWGTPSGRVRSYEQYF. The full variable domain, in which reference TRBV30 and TRBJ2-7 provide the parts outside the CDR3, is SQTIHQWPATLVQPVGSPLSLECTVEGTSNPNLYWYRQAAGRGLQLLFYSVGIGQISSEVPQNLSASRPQDRQFILSSKKLLLSDSGFYLCAWGTPSGRVRSYEQYFGPGTRLTVT.

This chain uses TRBV5-1 with TRBJ2-2; TRBD2 matches at 8 bases. The length of the CDR3 is 15 residues. CDR1 and CDR2 (germline): SGHRS, YFSETQ. J gave up 3 bases and V 4 bases, and 5 bases lay outside the gene matches. The CDR3 region is CASSQAGADTGELFF. As DNA, the CDR3 is TGCGCCAGCAGCCAAGCGGGAGCCGACACCGGGGAGCTGTTTTTT.

The genes are TRBV30 and TRBJ2-1, with D uncertain. Trimming shortened V by 2 bases and J by 6 bases, and 14 bases separated the two germline ends. Germline V gene sequence: CDR1 GTSNPN, CDR2 SVGIG (reference sequence). The CDR3 totals 14 residues. The CDR3 reads CAWSLRAKGNEQFF. CDR3 sequence (DNA): TGTGCCTGGAGTCTCCGGGCCAAGGGCAATGAGCAGTTCTTC.

The sample holds a few counts of this clone. The chain employs TRBV6-1 and TRBJ1-5, with no clear D. Germline V gene data show CDR1 as MNHNS and CDR2 as SASEGT. The V gene lost 6 bases and the J gene lost 5 bases, with 11 bases spanning the gap. The CDR3 contains 13 residues. The chain's CDR3 is CASRVDLDQPQHF. Here the CDR3 DNA reads TGTGCCAGCAGGGTAGACCTAGATCAGCCCCAGCATTTT.

CDR3 sequence reads: CASSYDTGNRGYTF. CDR3 DNA sequence: TGTGCCAGCAGCTATGATACAGGGAACAGGGGCTACACCTTC. The V gene is TRBV28, the J gene TRBJ1-2; possible D gene TRBD1, 6 bases. The V gene's germline CDR1 is MDHEN and CDR2 SYDVKM. The CDR3 runs 14 residues. V was pared by 6 bases and J by 8 bases, with 19 bases between.

J is TRBJ2-7 and V is TRBV7-2; no clear D gene. This CDR3 spans 14 amino acids. Germline assignment: CDR1 SGHTA and CDR2 FQGNSA. V was shortened by 8 bases and J by 7 bases, with 21 bases between the two germline ends. The CDR3 DNA reads TGTGCCAGCCAGGCGGACCGTCTCCTGGGGGAGCAGTACTTC. As protein: CASQADRLLGEQYF.

The chain has TRBV4-2 and TRBJ2-2; D possibly matches TRBD1 or TRBD2 (5 bases each). Germline CDR1 reads LGHNA; CDR2 reads YNFKEQ. Trimming cost V 8 bases and J 2 bases, with 15 bases left between them. The CDR3 runs 15 residues. The CDR3 is CASGGVGPNTGELFF. The CDR3 DNA reads as TGTGCCAGCGGGGGTGTGGGGCCTAACACCGGGGAGCTGTTTTTT.

V and J are TRBV30 and TRBJ2-1, with TRBD2 matching 9 bases. V dropped 6 bases and J dropped 8; count of bases not matched to a gene: 2. CDR1 GTSNPN and CDR2 SVGIG come from the germline V gene (reference sequence). The CDR3 covers 11 residues. CDR3 bases: TGTGCCTGTAGACTAGCGGATGAGCAGTTCTTC. It encodes CACRLADEQFF.

This clone was observed a few times. The rearrangement joins TRBV30 to TRBJ1-4; weak D call: TRBD1 (5 bases). Germline lookup yields CDR1 GTSNPN and CDR2 SVGIG (reference sequence). The CDR3 is 14 residues long. V lost 4 bases, J lost 0 bases, and 9 bases lay in between. The CDR3 coding sequence is TGTGCCTGGACCAGACAGACAACTAATGAAAAACTGTTTTTT. Translation gives CAWTRQTTNEKLFF.

The chain joins TRBV18 to TRBJ2-1, with D possibly matching TRBD1 (5 bases). The CDR3 totals 14 residues. CDR1 and CDR2 from the germline V gene are KGHSH and LQKENI. Between the trimmed V and J ends, which lost 1 base and 15 bases, there was a span of 19 bases. The CDR3 DNA reads as TGTGCCAGCTCACCACTCGAACAGGCCGAGAGCTGGTTCTTC. Amino acids: CASSPLEQAESWFF.

The chain uses TRBV28 and TRBJ1-5; unclear D gene. V was trimmed by 6 bases and J by 3 bases, leaving 15 bases between them. Germline V gene lookup returns CDR1 MDHEN and CDR2 SYDVKM. CDR3 length: 15 residues. CDR3 residues: CASSSRRESNQPQHF. DNA for the CDR3: TGTGCCAGCAGCTCCCGTCGGGAATCCAATCAGCCCCAGCATTTT.

The rearrangement uses TRBV19 and TRBJ2-5, with D unclear. The CDR3 runs to 11 residues. Germline CDR1 reads LNHDA; CDR2 reads SQIVND (reference sequence). The germline V and J ends were trimmed by 3 bases and 4 bases, with 3 bases remaining between them. The DNA for the CDR3 is TGTGCCAGTAGTATCCGAGAGACCCAGTACTTC. It specifies CASSIRETQYF.

The chain combines TRBV7-2 with TRBJ1-2; possibly TRBD1 for D (5 bases). Germline-derived CDR1 and CDR2 are SGHTA and FQGNSA. The CDR3 spans 17 residues. The V end lost 4 bases, the J end lost 6 bases, and 24 bases lay between the germline ends. This CDR3 reads CASSSQPPAYRQNGYTF. CDR3 DNA: TGTGCCAGCAGCTCCCAGCCCCCTGCTTACAGGCAGAATGGCTACACCTTC.

The CDR3 sequence: CASSFQGANEKLFF. The CDR3 DNA is TGTGCCAGCAGCTTTCAGGGGGCTAATGAAAAACTGTTTTTT. V is TRBV7-9 and J is TRBJ1-4; 7 nucleotides align to TRBD1. Germline assignment: CDR1 SEHNR and CDR2 FQNEAQ (reference sequence). V was clipped by 3 bases and J by 3 bases; unmatched bases: 1. The CDR3 is 14 residues long.

V is TRBV19 and J is TRBJ2-6; D is perhaps TRBD2 (7 bases). V gave up 10 bases and J gave up 0 bases, with 19 bases separating them. The CDR3 is 17 residues long. The germline gives CDR1 LNHDA, CDR2 SQIVND (reference sequence). CDR3: CATGGQPVLSGANVLTF. The CDR3 nucleotides read TGTGCCACCGGGGGGCAGCCCGTGCTCTCTGGGGCCAACGTCCTGACTTTC.

The chain combines TRBV19 with TRBJ2-7, with TRBD1 matching 11 bases. The CDR3 is 15 residues long. Trimming cost V 4 bases and J 5 bases; bases outside gene matches: 7. CDR1 is LNHDA and CDR2 is SQIVND in the germline V gene (reference sequence). The CDR3 DNA reads as TGTGCCAGTAGTACCGCCGGACAGGGGGCGGACGAGCAGTACTTC. It is translated as CASSTAGQGADEQYF.